This is a list of T cell receptor beta chains from one sample in a study of response to subunit inactivated influenza vaccine. TCRdb fed the RT-PCR reads into MiXCR, producing one record per CDR3 protein. The sample contains 490,000 or so distinct CDR3 sequences, about 7.6% of which appear only once. This specimen consisted of PBMCs from blood, obtained less than 30 months after vaccination. These receptors originate from a man between 50 and 75 years old who received an inactivated influenza vaccine. Both conserved end residues are part of each CDR3. Fields, in order: V gene, J gene, clone size, D gene, CDR3 protein, CDR3 DNA. A D gene is named only where the DNA matches it firmly. Clone size is not always given. Where it is, it says once, few, many or a class for expanded clones.

>TRBV27|TRBJ2-1|.|.
CATATLSYNEQFF
TGTGCCACCGCTACCCTCTCCTACAATGAGCAGTTCTTC
>TRBV6-2/TRBV6-3|TRBJ1-2|.|TRBD1
CASSYAGQGNGYTF
TGTGCCAGCAGTTACGCGGGACAGGGGAATGGCTACACCTTC
>TRBV5-6|TRBJ2-2|few|.
CASSLTGRTGELFF
TGTGCCAGCAGCTTGACCGGGCGAACCGGGGAGCTGTTTTTT
>TRBV5-1|TRBJ2-2|few|.
CASSTRPGRRTGELFF
TGCGCCAGCAGCACTAGACCCGGCCGGAGAACCGGGGAGCTGTTTTTT
>TRBV30|TRBJ1-5|many|.
CAWSVGQLNQPQHF
TGTGCCTGGAGTGTAGGGCAGCTCAATCAGCCCCAGCATTTT
>TRBV4-1|TRBJ1-1|few|.
CASSQDGFGGFNTEAFF
TGCGCCAGCAGCCAAGATGGGTTCGGAGGGTTTAACACTGAAGCTTTCTTT
>TRBV12-3/TRBV12-4|TRBJ1-5|many|.
CASRKAVQPQHF
TGTGCCAGCAGGAAAGCGGTTCAGCCCCAGCATTTT
>TRBV20-1|TRBJ1-2|.|TRBD1
CSARVPTGTYGYTF
TGCAGTGCTAGAGTTCCGACAGGGACCTATGGCTACACCTTC
>TRBV5-1|TRBJ2-5|many|TRBD1
CASSSGQGAVETQYF
TGCGCCAGCAGTTCCGGACAGGGGGCTGTGGAGACCCAGTACTTC
>TRBV7-3|TRBJ2-1|few|TRBD2
CASSLMRASGYNEQFF
TGTGCCAGCAGCTTAATGCGGGCTAGCGGGTACAATGAGCAGTTCTTC
>TRBV7-9|TRBJ2-4|few|.
CASSSRTDITGNIQYF
TGTGCCAGCAGCTCGCGGACAGACATAACGGGAAACATTCAGTACTTC
>TRBV6-5|TRBJ1-1|.|TRBD1
CASSYPGQTNTEAFF
TGTGCCAGCAGTTACCCGGGACAGACGAACACTGAAGCTTTCTTT
>TRBV12-3/TRBV12-4|TRBJ2-5|many|.
CASSKTGTLRETQYF
TGTGCCAGCAGTAAAACCGGGACCCTGCGGGAGACCCAGTACTTC
>TRBV18|TRBJ2-7|.|TRBD2
CASSPSRLAGGGEQYF
TGTGCCAGCTCACCATCCAGACTAGCGGGAGGGGGCGAGCAGTACTTC
>TRBV20-1|TRBJ2-7|.|.
CSAKTGRRAYEQYF
TGCAGTGCTAAAACAGGACGGAGGGCCTACGAGCAGTACTTC
>TRBV6-6|TRBJ1-2|many|.
CASSYRTSAGYTF
TGTGCCAGCAGTTACCGGACTTCGGCGGGCTACACCTTC
>TRBV29-1|TRBJ1-1|few|.
CSIDGGAISDTEAFF
TGCAGCATTGACGGCGGCGCCATTTCGGACACTGAAGCTTTCTTT
>TRBV20-1|TRBJ2-1|.|TRBD1
CSAPGQGGGNEQFF
TGCAGTGCCCCGGGACAGGGAGGGGGCAATGAGCAGTTCTTC
>TRBV27|TRBJ1-6|.|.
CASSLPRGRAGNSPLHF
TGTGCCAGCAGTTTACCCCGAGGGAGGGCTGGGAATTCACCCCTCCACTTT
>TRBV11-2|TRBJ2-3|.|TRBD2
CASRPSGTSDTQYF
TGTGCCAGCAGACCCTCCGGGACTAGCGACACGCAGTATTTT
>TRBV12-3/TRBV12-4|TRBJ2-3|few|TRBD2
CASSPSSGRADGTDTQYF
TGTGCCAGCAGCCCGTCTAGCGGGAGGGCCGACGGGACAGATACGCAGTATTTT
>TRBV4-3|TRBJ1-2|few|.
CASSQDWGLGYTF
TGCGCCAGCAGCCAAGACTGGGGCTTGGGCTACACCTTC
>TRBV7-9|TRBJ2-7|few|.
CASSLLGSISYEQYF
TGTGCCAGCAGCTTATTGGGGTCGATCTCCTACGAGCAGTACTTC
>TRBV24-1|TRBJ2-1|few|.
CATSDLKAPKRFF
TGTGCCACCAGTGATCTTAAGGCCCCGAAGCGGTTCTTC
>TRBV28|TRBJ2-7|few|.
CASGPSVYEQYF
TGTGCCAGCGGGCCTAGCGTCTACGAGCAGTACTTC
>TRBV28|TRBJ2-2|few|.
CASSSEQGSRELFF
TGTGCCAGCAGTTCAGAACAGGGTTCCAGGGAGCTGTTTTTT
>TRBV28|TRBJ2-7|.|.
CASSIGTYEQYF
TGTGCCAGCAGTATAGGAACTTACGAGCAGTACTTC
>TRBV20-1|TRBJ2-2|many|TRBD2
CSARTSGSYGELFF
TGCAGTGCGAGGACTAGCGGGAGTTACGGGGAGCTGTTTTTT
>TRBV28|TRBJ2-3|few|TRBD2
CASSDRVAGGLDTQYF
TGTGCCAGCAGCGACAGGGTAGCGGGGGGGCTAGATACGCAGTATTTT
>TRBV29-1|TRBJ2-1|.|TRBD1
CSVTGVFIYNEQFF
TGCAGCGTTACAGGGGTCTTCATCTACAATGAGCAGTTCTTC
>TRBV7-2|TRBJ1-1|few|.
CASSLVDGNTEAFF
TGTGCCAGCAGCTTAGTGGACGGTAACACTGAAGCTTTCTTT
>TRBV5-1|TRBJ1-5|.|.
CASSLDGLQSPQHF
TGCGCCAGCAGCTTGGACGGACTCCAATCGCCCCAGCATTTT
>TRBV29-1|TRBJ2-5|many|TRBD1
CSVEGRTGDGTQYF
TGCAGCGTTGAAGGGAGGACAGGGGATGGGACCCAGTACTTC
>TRBV5-1|TRBJ2-4|few|.
CASSLEGQGRAKNIQYF
TGCGCCAGCAGCTTGGAAGGTCAGGGGCGAGCCAAAAACATTCAGTACTTC
>TRBV5-1|TRBJ2-7|few|.
CASTGDNSYEQYF
TGCGCCAGCACAGGGGACAACTCCTACGAGCAGTACTTC
>TRBV29-1|TRBJ1-1|.|TRBD1
CSVEFFGQAHTEAFF
TGCAGCGTCGAATTTTTTGGACAGGCCCACACTGAAGCTTTCTTT
>TRBV18|TRBJ1-3|many|.
CASSPGISGNTIYF
TGTGCCAGCTCACCAGGGATTTCTGGAAACACCATATATTTT
>TRBV4-2|TRBJ1-2|.|TRBD1
CASSQGSQGGNYGYTF
TGTGCCAGCAGCCAAGGCTCTCAGGGGGGTAACTATGGCTACACCTTC
>TRBV6-2/TRBV6-3|TRBJ2-3|few|.
CASIKGNTDTQYF
TGTGCCAGCATAAAGGGAAACACAGATACGCAGTATTTT
>TRBV14|TRBJ1-4|many|.
CASSQESGFNEKLFF
TGTGCCAGCAGCCAAGAGTCCGGTTTTAATGAAAAACTGTTTTTT
>TRBV6-2/TRBV6-3|TRBJ2-5|few|TRBD2
CASSYKLAGGQETQYF
TGTGCCAGCAGTTACAAACTAGCGGGAGGTCAGGAGACCCAGTACTTC
>TRBV29-1|TRBJ2-5|few|TRBD1
CSVKGTVQETQYF
TGCAGCGTAAAAGGGACAGTTCAAGAGACCCAGTACTTC
>TRBV25-1|TRBJ1-4|.|TRBD1
CASSLPRGRSEKLFF
TGTGCCAGCAGTTTGCCCAGGGGGCGATCTGAAAAACTGTTTTTT
>TRBV20-1|TRBJ2-5|many|.
CSARLPGPLPRGYF
TGCAGTGCTAGGTTGCCCGGACCCCTCCCGAGAGGGTACTTC
>TRBV12-3/TRBV12-4|TRBJ1-6|many|.
CASSRNVRTLHF
TGTGCCAGCAGCCGCAACGTGAGGACCCTCCACTTT
>TRBV10-1|TRBJ2-1|.|.
CASSESALDGNNEQFF
TGCGCCAGCAGTGAGTCCGCCCTGGACGGTAACAATGAGCAGTTCTTC
>TRBV12-3/TRBV12-4|TRBJ1-6|few|.
CASSRLSSPLHF
TGTGCCAGCAGCCGTTTAAGTTCACCCCTCCACTTT
>TRBV7-2|TRBJ1-2|few|.
CASSSPVRVKYGYTF
TGTGCCAGCAGCTCCCCGGTCAGAGTAAAGTATGGCTACACCTTC
>TRBV12-3/TRBV12-4|TRBJ1-5|many|.
CASSQWGRTNQPQHF
TGTGCCAGCAGTCAGTGGGGCCGCACCAATCAGCCCCAGCATTTT
>TRBV20-1|TRBJ2-1|many|TRBD2
CSAPISGTYNEQFF
TGCAGTGCTCCGATTAGCGGGACCTACAATGAGCAGTTCTTC
>TRBV3-1|TRBJ1-4|many|.
CASSHRGPRGEKLFF
TGTGCCAGCAGCCACCGGGGGCCCCGGGGTGAAAAACTGTTTTTT
>TRBV29-1|TRBJ1-2|few|TRBD1
CSVEGEVGQGYGYTF
TGCAGCGTTGAAGGCGAGGTGGGACAGGGGTATGGCTACACCTTC
>TRBV7-9|TRBJ1-6|few|TRBD1
CASSKGQGTYNSPLHF
TGTGCCAGCAGCAAAGGACAGGGGACCTATAATTCACCCCTCCACTTT